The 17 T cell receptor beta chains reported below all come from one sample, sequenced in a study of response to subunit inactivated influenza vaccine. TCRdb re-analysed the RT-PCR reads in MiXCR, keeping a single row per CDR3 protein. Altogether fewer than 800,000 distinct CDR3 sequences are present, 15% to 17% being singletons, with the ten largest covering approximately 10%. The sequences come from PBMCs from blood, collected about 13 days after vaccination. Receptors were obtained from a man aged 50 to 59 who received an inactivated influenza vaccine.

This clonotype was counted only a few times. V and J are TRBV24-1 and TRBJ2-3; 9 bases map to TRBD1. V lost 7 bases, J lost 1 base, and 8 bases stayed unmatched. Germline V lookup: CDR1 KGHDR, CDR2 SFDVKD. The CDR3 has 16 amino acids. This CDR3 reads CATSQRDRAGTDTQYF. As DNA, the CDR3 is TGTGCCACCAGCCAGCGGGACAGGGCTGGCACAGATACGCAGTATTTT.

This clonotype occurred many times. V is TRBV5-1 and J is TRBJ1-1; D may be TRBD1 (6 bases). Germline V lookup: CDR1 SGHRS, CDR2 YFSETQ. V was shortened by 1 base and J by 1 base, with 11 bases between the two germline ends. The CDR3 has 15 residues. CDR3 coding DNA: TGCGCCAGCAGCTTGACGGGACACAAGAACACTGAAGCTTTCTTT. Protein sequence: CASSLTGHKNTEAFF.

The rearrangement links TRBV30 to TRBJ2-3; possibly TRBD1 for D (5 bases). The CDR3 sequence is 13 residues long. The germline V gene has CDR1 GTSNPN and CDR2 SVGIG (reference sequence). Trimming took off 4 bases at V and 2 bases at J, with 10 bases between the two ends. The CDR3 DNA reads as TGTGCCTGGACTCCAGGGTTCACAGATACGCAGTATTTT. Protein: CAWTPGFTDTQYF.

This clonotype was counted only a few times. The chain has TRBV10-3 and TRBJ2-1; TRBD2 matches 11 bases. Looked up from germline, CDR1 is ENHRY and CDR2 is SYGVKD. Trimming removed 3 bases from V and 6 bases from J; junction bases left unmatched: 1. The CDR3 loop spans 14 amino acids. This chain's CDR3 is CAISELAGANEQFF. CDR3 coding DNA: TGTGCCATCAGTGAACTAGCGGGAGCCAATGAGCAGTTCTTC.

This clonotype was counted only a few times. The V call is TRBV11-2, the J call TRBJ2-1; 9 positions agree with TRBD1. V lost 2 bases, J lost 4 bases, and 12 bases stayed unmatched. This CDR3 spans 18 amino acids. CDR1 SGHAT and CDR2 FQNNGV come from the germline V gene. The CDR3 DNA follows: TGTGCCAGCAGCTTAAAGGGACAGGGCCCCGGATCGTACAATGAGCAGTTCTTC. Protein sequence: CASSLKGQGPGSYNEQFF.

The CDR3 here is CSVDFRDSVNYGYTF. The DNA of the CDR3 is TGCAGCGTTGATTTTCGGGACAGCGTTAACTATGGCTACACCTTC. The V and J genes are TRBV29-1 and TRBJ1-2; the match to TRBD1 covers 7 bases. The CDR3 is 15 amino acids. CDR1 and CDR2 from the germline V gene are SQVTM and ANQGSEA. V dropped 3 bases and J dropped 1; count of bases not matched to a gene: 8.

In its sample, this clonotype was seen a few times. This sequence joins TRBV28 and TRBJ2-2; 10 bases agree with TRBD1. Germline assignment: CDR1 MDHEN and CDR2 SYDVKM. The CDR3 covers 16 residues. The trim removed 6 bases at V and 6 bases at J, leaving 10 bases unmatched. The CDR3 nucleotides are TGTGCCAGCAGAACCTTGACAGGGGGCGCGTCCGGGGAGCTGTTTTTT. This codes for CASRTLTGGASGELFF.

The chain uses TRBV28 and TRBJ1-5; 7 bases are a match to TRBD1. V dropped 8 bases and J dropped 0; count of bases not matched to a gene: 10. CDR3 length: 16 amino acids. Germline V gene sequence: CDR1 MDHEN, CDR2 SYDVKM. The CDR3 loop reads CASYGTETYSNQPQHF. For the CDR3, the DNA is TGTGCCAGCTACGGGACAGAGACTTATAGCAATCAGCCCCAGCATTTT.

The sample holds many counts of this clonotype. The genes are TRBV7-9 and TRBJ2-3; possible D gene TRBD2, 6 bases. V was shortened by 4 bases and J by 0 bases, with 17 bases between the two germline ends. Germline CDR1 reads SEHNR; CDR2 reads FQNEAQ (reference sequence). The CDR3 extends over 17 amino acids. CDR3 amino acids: CASSSQGLRRSTDTQYF. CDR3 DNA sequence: TGTGCCAGCAGCTCCCAAGGACTAAGACGTAGCACAGATACGCAGTATTTT.

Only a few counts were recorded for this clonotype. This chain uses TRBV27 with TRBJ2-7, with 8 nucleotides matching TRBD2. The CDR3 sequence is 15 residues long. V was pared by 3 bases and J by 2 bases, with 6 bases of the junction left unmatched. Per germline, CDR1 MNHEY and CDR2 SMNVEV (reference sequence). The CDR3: CASSFAGGGTYEQYF. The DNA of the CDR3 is TGTGCCAGCAGTTTTGCGGGAGGAGGAACCTACGAGCAGTACTTC.

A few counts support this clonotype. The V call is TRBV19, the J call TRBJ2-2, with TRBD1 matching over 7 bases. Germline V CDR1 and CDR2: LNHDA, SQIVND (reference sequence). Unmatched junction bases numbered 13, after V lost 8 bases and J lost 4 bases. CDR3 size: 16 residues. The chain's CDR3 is CASGDPGQQVTGELFF. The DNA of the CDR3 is TGTGCCAGTGGAGACCCGGGACAGCAGGTCACCGGGGAGCTGTTTTTT.

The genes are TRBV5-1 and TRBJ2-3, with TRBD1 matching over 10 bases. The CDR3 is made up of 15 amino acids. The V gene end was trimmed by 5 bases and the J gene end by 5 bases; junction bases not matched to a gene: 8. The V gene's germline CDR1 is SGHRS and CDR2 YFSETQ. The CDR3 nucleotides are TGCGCCAGCAGACCTGACAGGGGGCTCTTAGATACGCAGTATTTT. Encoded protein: CASRPDRGLLDTQYF.

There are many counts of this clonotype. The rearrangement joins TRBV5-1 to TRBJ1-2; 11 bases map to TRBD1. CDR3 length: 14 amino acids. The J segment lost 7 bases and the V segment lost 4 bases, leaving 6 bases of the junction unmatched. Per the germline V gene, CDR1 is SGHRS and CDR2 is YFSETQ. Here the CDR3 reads CASSTGQGARGYTF. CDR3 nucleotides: TGCGCCAGCAGCACTGGACAGGGGGCTCGTGGCTACACCTTC.

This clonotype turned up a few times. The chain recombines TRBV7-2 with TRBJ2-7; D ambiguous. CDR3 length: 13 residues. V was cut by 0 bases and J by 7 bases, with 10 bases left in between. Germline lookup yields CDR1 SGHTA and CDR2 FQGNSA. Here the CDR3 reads CASSLAHQTEQYF. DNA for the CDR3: TGTGCCAGCAGCTTAGCCCATCAGACTGAGCAGTACTTC.

CDR3 in DNA: TGTGCCACCAGCAGAGATAACGGGGAGCAGTACTTC. Its translation: CATSRDNGEQYF. The J gene is TRBJ2-7, the V gene TRBV15; D is unclear. CDR1 is LNHNV, CDR2 YYDKDF, per germline (reference sequence). This CDR3 spans 12 amino acids. V was clipped by 0 bases and J by 7 bases, with 7 bases between them.

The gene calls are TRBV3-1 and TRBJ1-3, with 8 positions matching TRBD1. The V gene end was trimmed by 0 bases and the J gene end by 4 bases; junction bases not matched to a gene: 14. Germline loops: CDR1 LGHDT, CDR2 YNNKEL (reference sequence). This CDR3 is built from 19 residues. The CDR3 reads CASSQEIWQQGVSGNTIYF. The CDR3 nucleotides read TGTGCCAGCAGCCAAGAGATTTGGCAACAGGGGGTTTCCGGAAACACCATATATTTT.

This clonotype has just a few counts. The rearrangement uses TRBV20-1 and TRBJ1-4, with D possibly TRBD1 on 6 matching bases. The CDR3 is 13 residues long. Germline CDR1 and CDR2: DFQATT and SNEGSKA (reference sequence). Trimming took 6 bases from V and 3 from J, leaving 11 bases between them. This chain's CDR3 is CSAATGPNEKLFF. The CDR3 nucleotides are TGCAGTGCCGCGACAGGCCCTAATGAAAAACTGTTTTTT.